Below are 18 T cell receptor beta chains sequenced from a single sample in a study of molecular identifiers for immune sequencing clone quantification. One entry per CDR3 protein results from TCRdb running MiXCR on the PCR reads. The sample records about 510,000 distinct CDR3 sequences, 25% being singletons. The sequencing sample was made of naive CD8+ T cells from blood, with Jurkat cell RNA spiked in. Subset defined: FACS-sorted CD8+CD4-CCR7+CD45RA+ naive T cells. These receptors originate from a human donor in good health. Some libraries in this study had Jurkat cell RNA spiked in.

In its sample, this clonotype was seen a few times. The chain carries TRBV20-1 and TRBJ2-3; 8 bases line up with TRBD2. The J segment lost 3 bases and the V segment lost 6 bases, leaving 11 bases of the junction unmatched. Germline CDR1 is DFQATT and CDR2 is SNEGSKA (reference sequence). The CDR3 is made up of 15 amino acids. The CDR3 here is CSATWERELTDTQYF. In nucleotides, the CDR3 is TGCAGTGCCACCTGGGAGCGGGAGCTGACAGATACGCAGTATTTT.

Remarks on this clonotype: Given the absence of the conserved phenylalanine or tryptophan at the CDR3 end, a read error is likely. This chain uses TRBV4-2 with TRBJ2-7; 15 nucleotides line up with TRBD2. The CDR3 runs to 16 residues. V gave up 0 bases and J gave up 6 bases; unmatched junction bases: 3. The germline gives CDR1 LGHNA, CDR2 YNFKEQ. This chain's CDR3 is CASSQDPGLAGGEQYL. CDR3 DNA sequence: TGTGCCAGCAGCCAAGATCCGGGACTAGCGGGAGGCGAGCAGTACTTA.

This clonotype was detected a few times. The chain has TRBV3-1 and TRBJ2-2, with D perhaps TRBD2 (6 bases). Trimming took off 3 bases at V and 2 bases at J, with 10 bases between the two ends. The CDR3 is 15 amino acids. CDR1 LGHDT and CDR2 YNNKEL come from the germline V gene (reference sequence). CDR3 coding DNA: TGTGCCAGCAGCCACCAGGGAGGAAACACCGGGGAGCTGTTTTTT. Translating gives CASSHQGGNTGELFF.

This clonotype was detected only a few times. The chain employs TRBV30 and TRBJ2-5; 11 nucleotides line up with TRBD2. The junction had 6 bases not matched to a gene; V was cut back by 4 bases and J by 5 bases. This CDR3 is built from 14 residues. The V gene's germline CDR1 is GTSNPN and CDR2 SVGIG (reference sequence). The CDR3 DNA reads as TGTGCCTGGACCGTAGCGGGGGGGCAGGAGACCCAGTACTTC. Amino acid sequence: CAWTVAGGQETQYF.

In this sample, this clonotype turned up many times. The chain recombines TRBV13 with TRBJ2-5; 7 nucleotides line up with TRBD2. Per germline, CDR1 PRHDT and CDR2 FYEKMQ (reference sequence). J gave up 0 bases and V 5 bases, and 3 bases lay outside the gene matches. The CDR3 sequence is 14 residues long. This CDR3 is CASSGRGYQETQYF. The CDR3 DNA reads as TGTGCCAGCAGCGGGCGGGGGTACCAAGAGACCCAGTACTTC.

This clonotype has more than one count but fewer than ten. The chain has TRBV3-1 and TRBJ2-7; tentative D call: TRBD1 (6 bases). The CDR3 consists of 15 residues. V lost 3 bases and J lost 7, with 19 bases in between. The germline V gene has CDR1 LGHDT and CDR2 YNNKEL (reference sequence). CDR3 amino acids: CASSHQGAGTIEQYF. CDR3 coding DNA: TGTGCCAGCAGCCATCAAGGGGCCGGGACAATTGAGCAGTACTTC.

This clonotype was counted once. Given a much more abundant clone one base away, this may be a read error. This CDR3 is missing its conserved last phenylalanine or tryptophan, likely due to a read error. In DNA form, the CDR3 reads TGTGCCAGCATTTACATGAACACTGAAGCTTTCCTT. This encodes CASIYMNTEAFL. The V call is TRBV2, the J call TRBJ1-1; no firm D call. The CDR3 is 12 residues long. Trimming stripped 7 bases from V and 0 bases from J, with 6 bases between. CDR1 is SNHLY, CDR2 FYNNEI, per germline.

V is TRBV12-5 and J is TRBJ2-2; 9 nucleotides match TRBD1. The trim removed 5 bases at V and 4 bases at J, leaving 8 bases unmatched. This CDR3 is 16 amino acids long. Germline V gives CDR1 LGHNT, CDR2 FRNRAP. The CDR3 loop is CASGIPQGARTGELFF. The CDR3 DNA reads as TGTGCTAGTGGTATACCACAGGGGGCCCGCACCGGGGAGCTGTTTTTT.

This clonotype was picked up one time. A junction end diverges from the germline sequence, so it may reflect a read error. In nucleotides, the CDR3 is TGTGCCAGCAGCTTAGGGACTACCTACGCGCAGTACTTC. This codes for CASSLGTTYAQYF. The gene calls are TRBV7-6 and TRBJ2-7; tentatively, D is TRBD2 (6 bases). CDR3 length equals 13 residues. CDR1 and CDR2 (germline): SGHVS, FNYEAQ.

This clonotype has only a few counts. The chain couples TRBV3-1 to TRBJ2-3, with a tentative D call TRBD1 (6 bases). The V end was cut by 4 bases, the J end by 0 bases, with 20 bases between. Germline CDR1 reads LGHDT; CDR2 reads YNNKEL (reference sequence). There are 18 residues in the CDR3. CDR3: CASSPEKYRVPSTDTQYF. The CDR3 bases are TGTGCCAGCAGCCCGGAAAAATACAGGGTACCAAGCACAGATACGCAGTATTTT.

To note about this clonotype: A much larger clone lies one base from this, so it may be a read error. The CDR3 is CASSQEGACANVLTF. Written as DNA, the CDR3 is TGCGCCAGCAGCCAAGAGGGGGCCTGTGCCAACGTCCTGACTTTC. The chain combines TRBV4-3 with TRBJ2-6, with D perhaps matching TRBD1 (6 bases). V shed 0 bases and J shed 7 bases, with 10 bases lying between them. The CDR3 contains 15 residues. Looked up from germline, CDR1 is LGHNA and CDR2 is YSLEER.

V is TRBV19 and J is TRBJ2-4, with D possibly being TRBD1 (5 bases). V lost 3 bases and J 7 bases, leaving 13 bases between the germline ends. Germline loops: CDR1 LNHDA, CDR2 SQIVND (reference sequence). CDR3 length equals 14 residues. The CDR3 DNA reads as TGTGCCAGTAGTATTTTTTCAGGGTTTAACATTCAGTACTTC. Its protein product is CASSIFSGFNIQYF.

CDR3 coding DNA: TGCGCCAGCAGCCAAGAATTCGGTCAAGTGAACACTGAAGCTTTCTTT. It specifies CASSQEFGQVNTEAFF. The chain is built from TRBV4-1 and TRBJ1-1; D gene ambiguous. The CDR3 is 16 residues long. The ends were cut back, 0 bases at V and 0 bases at J, with 11 bases in the middle. Germline loops: CDR1 MGHRA, CDR2 YSYEKL.

This clonotype was seen repeatedly, ten times or more. The rearrangement links TRBV19 to TRBJ2-5; TRBD2 agrees at 9 bases. V lost 3 bases, J lost 2 bases, and 4 bases stayed unmatched. The CDR3 covers 15 residues. Looked up from germline, CDR1 is LNHDA and CDR2 is SQIVND (reference sequence). Here the CDR3 reads CASSMDSGGQETQYF. The CDR3 DNA reads as TGTGCCAGTAGTATGGATAGCGGGGGTCAAGAGACCCAGTACTTC.

A note on this clonotype: The junction does not match germline at one end; this may be a read error. This chain connects TRBV28 to TRBJ1-4, with 9 nucleotides matching TRBD1. Germline assignment: CDR1 MDHEN and CDR2 SYDVKM. This CDR3 has 14 residues. CDR3 nucleotides: TGTGCCGGCAGTCACAGGGGGCTTATTGAAAAACTGTTTTTT. Translation: CAGSHRGLIEKLFF.

The chain carries TRBV3-1 and TRBJ1-4; weak D call: TRBD1 (6 bases). Germline-derived CDR1 and CDR2 are LGHDT and YNNKEL (reference sequence). There are 17 residues in the CDR3. V shed 0 bases and J shed 0 bases, with 11 bases lying between them. The CDR3 loop is CASSQDAGTTTNEKLFF. CDR3 sequence (DNA): TGTGCCAGCAGCCAAGACGCTGGGACAACAACTAATGAAAAACTGTTTTTT.

This clonotype appeared many times. The chain joins TRBV20-1 to TRBJ1-1; no clear D gene. The germline V gene has CDR1 DFQATT and CDR2 SNEGSKA (reference sequence). V lost 0 bases, J lost 4 bases, and 6 bases lay in between. The length of the CDR3 is 12 residues. The CDR3 region is CSAREGSTEAFF. CDR3 in DNA: TGCAGTGCTAGAGAGGGGAGCACTGAAGCTTTCTTT.

For this clonotype: The germline gene is not matched at one end of the junction; a read error may be the cause. V gene TRBV9 combines with J gene TRBJ1-6; perhaps TRBD1 as D (6 bases). CDR1 and CDR2 from the germline V gene are SGDLS and YYNGEE. The CDR3 sequence is 15 residues long. This CDR3 is CASSAWEQGYSPFHF. CDR3 DNA: TGTGCCAGCAGCGCCTGGGAACAGGGCTATTCACCCTTCCACTTT.